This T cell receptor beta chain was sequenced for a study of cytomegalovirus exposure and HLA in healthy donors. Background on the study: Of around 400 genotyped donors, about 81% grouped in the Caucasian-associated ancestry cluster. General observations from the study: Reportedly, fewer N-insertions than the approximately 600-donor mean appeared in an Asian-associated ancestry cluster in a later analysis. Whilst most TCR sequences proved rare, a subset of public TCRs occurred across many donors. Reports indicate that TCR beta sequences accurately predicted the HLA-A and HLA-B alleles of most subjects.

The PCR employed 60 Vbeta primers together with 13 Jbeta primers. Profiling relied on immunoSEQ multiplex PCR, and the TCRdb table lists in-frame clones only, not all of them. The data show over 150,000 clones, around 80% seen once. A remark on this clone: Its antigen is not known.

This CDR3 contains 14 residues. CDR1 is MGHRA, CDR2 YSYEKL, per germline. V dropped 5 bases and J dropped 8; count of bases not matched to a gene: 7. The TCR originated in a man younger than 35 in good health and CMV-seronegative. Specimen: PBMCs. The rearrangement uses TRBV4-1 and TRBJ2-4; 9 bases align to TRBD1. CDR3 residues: CASSDTGGLDIQYF. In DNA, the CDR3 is TGCGCCAGCAGCGATACAGGGGGCCTTGACATTCAGTACTTC.